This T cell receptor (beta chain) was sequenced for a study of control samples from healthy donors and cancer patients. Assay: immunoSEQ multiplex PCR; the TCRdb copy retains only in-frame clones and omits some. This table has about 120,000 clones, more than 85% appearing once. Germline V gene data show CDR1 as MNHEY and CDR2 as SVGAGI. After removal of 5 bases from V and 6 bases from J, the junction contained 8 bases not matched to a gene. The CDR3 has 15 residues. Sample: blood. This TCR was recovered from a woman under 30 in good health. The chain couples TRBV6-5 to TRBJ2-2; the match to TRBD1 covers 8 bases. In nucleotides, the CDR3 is TGTGCCAGCAGTACCTCGACAGGGGAGGCCGGGGAGCTGTTTTTT. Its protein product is CASSTSTGEAGELFF.